The 10 T cell receptor beta chains given below trace back to one sample, sequenced in a study of T cells in Graves' hyperthyroidism and ophthalmopathy (dated by TCRdb to about 2019). The library was made by multiplex PCR. These reads were obtained on an Illumina HiSeq 2000. TCR beta CDR3 regions were amplified from RNA transcripts. The first round of RT-PCR for the TCR CDR3 was performed with the HTBI primer set and the Qiagen OneStep RT-PCR kit. Using fastp at Q25 and MiXCR, TCRdb reprocessed the public reads and kept productive beta chains. Rows with a matching CDR3 protein are joined into one entry that keeps the most common DNA and genes. A total of almost 250,000 distinct CDR3 sequences appear in this sample, more than 20% of them only once. The ten largest clones take up about 40% of the sample. The sample consisted of blood. Receptors were obtained from a woman aged 40 to 50 with Graves' ophthalmopathy.

V and J are TRBV27 and TRBJ2-7; D ambiguous. The J call may be faulty, since TRBJ2-1 better matches the DNA end. The CDR3 contains 11 residues. Germline V lookup: CDR1 MNHEY, CDR2 SMNVEV (reference sequence). The CDR3 protein is CAISRLAEQFF. In DNA, the CDR3 is TGTGCCATCAGCCGTTTAGCCGAGCAGTTCTTC.

This clonotype appeared many times. The chain is built from TRBV27 and TRBJ2-1, with D perhaps being TRBD1 or TRBD2 (5 bases each). The CDR3 sequence is 16 residues long. Between the trimmed V and J ends, which lost 7 bases and 2 bases, there was a span of 18 bases. Germline-derived CDR1 and CDR2 are MNHEY and SMNVEV (reference sequence). CDR3 sequence: CASTPYLGTTYNEQFF. DNA of the CDR3: TGTGCCAGCACCCCATATCTGGGGACGACCTACAATGAGCAGTTCTTC.

This clonotype has ten or more counts. This chain uses TRBV2 with TRBJ2-2; 7 nucleotides match TRBD1. V shed 8 bases and J 7 bases; nucleotides not matched to a gene: 7. CDR3 length: 13 amino acids. Germline assignment: CDR1 SNHLY and CDR2 FYNNEI. The CDR3 here is CASEGARGGELFF. The CDR3 nucleotides read TGTGCCAGCGAGGGGGCGCGCGGCGGGGAGCTGTTTTTT.

This clonotype was found many times. In nucleotides, the CDR3 is TGTGCCAGCAAGCTAGATATCCACGAGCAGTACTTC. Encoded protein: CASKLDIHEQYF. The chain carries TRBV12-3 or TRBV12-4 and TRBJ2-7; D not resolved. Trimming pared 7 bases from V and 5 bases from J, leaving 12 bases between. The CDR3 spans 12 residues.

This clonotype was detected a few times. The chain is built from TRBV29-1 and TRBJ1-2, with TRBD1 as a possible D gene (5 bases). The V end was cut by 4 bases, the J end by 6 bases, with 15 bases between. CDR1 and CDR2 (germline): SQVTM, ANQGSEA. CDR3 length equals 13 residues. This CDR3 reads CSVVRWGVDGYTF. The CDR3 nucleotides read TGCAGCGTTGTCCGGTGGGGGGTGGATGGCTACACCTTC.

This clonotype was observed a few times. The chain uses TRBV30 and TRBJ2-5; 9 nucleotides align to TRBD2. Looked up from germline, CDR1 is GTSNPN and CDR2 is SVGIG (reference sequence). This CDR3 is built from 15 residues. Trimming took 1 base from V and 1 from J; bases not matched to a gene: 4. CDR3 residues: CAWSAGGRAQETQYF. The CDR3 DNA follows: TGTGCCTGGAGTGCCGGCGGGAGGGCCCAAGAGACCCAGTACTTC.

This clonotype was observed at least ten times. V gene TRBV20-1 combines with J gene TRBJ2-7; D gene uncertain. V lost 2 bases and J lost 0, with 14 bases in between. Germline lookup yields CDR1 DFQATT and CDR2 SNEGSKA (reference sequence). The CDR3 spans 15 residues. CDR3 in DNA: TGCAGTGCTAGATTGGGGATGCGGAGCTCCTACGAGCAGTACTTC. Encoded protein: CSARLGMRSSYEQYF.

This clonotype was observed many times. This rearrangement joins TRBV11-1 to TRBJ2-7; TRBD2 aligns across 10 bases. The trim removed 5 bases at V and 2 bases at J, leaving 9 bases unmatched. From germline, CDR1 is SGHAT and CDR2 FQDESV (reference sequence). This CDR3 has 16 residues. This chain's CDR3 is CASSGLAGASTYEQYF. The CDR3 DNA reads as TGTGCCAGCAGCGGCCTAGCGGGAGCGTCGACCTACGAGCAGTACTTC.

In its sample, this clonotype was seen a few times. The rearrangement joins TRBV6-5 to TRBJ2-7; 9 bases are shared with TRBD1. CDR1 and CDR2 from the germline V gene are MNHEY and SVGAGI. The CDR3 runs 14 residues. J lost 6 bases, V lost 0 bases, and 3 bases had no gene match. CDR3 amino acids: CASSYSTGGGEQYF. In nucleotides, the CDR3 is TGTGCCAGCAGTTACTCGACAGGGGGGGGCGAGCAGTACTTC.

This clonotype has ten or more counts. The CDR3 coding sequence is TGTGCCAGCAGTAGGACAGGGGGGATGAACACTGAAGCTTTCTTT. This translates into CASSRTGGMNTEAFF. The chain joins TRBV28 to TRBJ1-1; 10 bases are shared with TRBD1. J was trimmed by 0 bases and V by 5 bases; bases with no gene match: 3. Germline CDR1 is MDHEN and CDR2 is SYDVKM. This CDR3 has 15 amino acids.